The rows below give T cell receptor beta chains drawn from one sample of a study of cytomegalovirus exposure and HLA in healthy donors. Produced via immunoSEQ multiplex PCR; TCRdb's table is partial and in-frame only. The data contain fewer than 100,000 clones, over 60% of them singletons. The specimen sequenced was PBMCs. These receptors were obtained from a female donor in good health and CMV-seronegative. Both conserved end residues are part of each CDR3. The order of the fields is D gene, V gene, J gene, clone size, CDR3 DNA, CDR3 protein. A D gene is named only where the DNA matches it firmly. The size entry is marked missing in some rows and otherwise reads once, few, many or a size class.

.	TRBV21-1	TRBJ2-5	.	TGTGCCAGCAGCAAAGTGTCAGGCCTAGCGCCACCGGAGACCCAGTACTTC	CASSKVSGLAPPETQYF
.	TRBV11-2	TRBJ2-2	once	TGTGCCAGCAGCTTCACAGAACGCGGGGAGCTGTTTTTT	CASSFTERGELFF
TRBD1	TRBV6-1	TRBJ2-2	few	TGTGCCAGCAGTGAAAACAGGGGAACCGGGGAGCTGTTTTTT	CASSENRGTGELFF
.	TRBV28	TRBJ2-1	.	TGTGCCAGCACCTTTTCTAGCGCTGAGCAGTTCTTC	CASTFSSAEQFF
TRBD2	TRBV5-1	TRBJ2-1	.	TGCGCCAGCAGCTTGCCTATAGCGGGAGGGGGCAATGAGCAGTTCTTC	CASSLPIAGGGNEQFF
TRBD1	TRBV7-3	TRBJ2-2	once	TGTGCCAGCAGCGCGACAGGGCCCGGGGAGCTGTTTTTT	CASSATGPGELFF
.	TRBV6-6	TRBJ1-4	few	TGTGCCAGCACCTTACGAGGACAGCCCAATGAAAAACTGTTTTTT	CASTLRGQPNEKLFF
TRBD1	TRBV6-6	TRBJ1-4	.	TGTGCCAGCAGTCGACAGGGGCTTAATGAAAAACTGTTTTTT	CASSRQGLNEKLFF
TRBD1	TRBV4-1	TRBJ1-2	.	TGCGCCAGCAGCCAAGAAGGGACAGGGATCTATGGCTACACCTTC	CASSQEGTGIYGYTF
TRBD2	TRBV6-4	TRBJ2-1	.	TGTGCCAGCAGTGCCGGGACTAGCGATATAAATGAGCAGTTCTTC	CASSAGTSDINEQFF
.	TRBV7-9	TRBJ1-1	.	TGTGCCAGCACCGGGGGTGGTGAAGCTTTCTTT	CASTGGGEAFF
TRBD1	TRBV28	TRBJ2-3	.	TGTGCCAGCAGCCTCCAGGGGGCTATTGACACAGATACGCAGTATTTT	CASSLQGAIDTDTQYF
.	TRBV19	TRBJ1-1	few	TGTGCCAGTAGTATTTACGGGTACACTGAAGCTTTCTTT	CASSIYGYTEAFF
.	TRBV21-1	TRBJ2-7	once	TGTGCCAGCACCACCGGCACTAGCGGGAGGGCCTACGAGCAGTACTTC	CASTTGTSGRAYEQYF
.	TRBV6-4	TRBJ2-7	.	TGTGCCAGCAGGGAGGGGCAGGCCTACGAGCAGTACTTC	CASREGQAYEQYF
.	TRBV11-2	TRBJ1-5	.	TGTGCCAGCAGCTTAGAGGCCATGGGCAATCAGCCCCAGCATTTT	CASSLEAMGNQPQHF
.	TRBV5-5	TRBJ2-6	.	TGTGCCAGCAGCTTGCAGGGGTTGGGAGCTGGGAGCTCTGGGGCCAACGTCCTGACTTTC	CASSLQGLGAGSSGANVLTF
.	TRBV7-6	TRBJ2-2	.	TGTGCCAGCGGGGCAACGGGGGCGAACACCGGGGAGCTGTTTTTT	CASGATGANTGELFF
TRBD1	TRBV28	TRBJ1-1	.	TGTGCCAGCAGTGCTCAGGACAGGCCGAACACTGAAGCTTTCTTT	CASSAQDRPNTEAFF
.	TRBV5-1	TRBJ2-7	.	TGCGCCAGCAGCTTGGCCAGAAATATGGCCTACGAGCAGTACTTC	CASSLARNMAYEQYF
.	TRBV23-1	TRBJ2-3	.	TGCGCCAGCAGTCCGGATAAGGGGAAGGGGACAGATACGCAGTATTTT	CASSPDKGKGTDTQYF
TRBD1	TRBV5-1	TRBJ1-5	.	TGCGCCAGCAGCTACGACGGGACAGGGAATCAGCCCCAGCATTTT	CASSYDGTGNQPQHF
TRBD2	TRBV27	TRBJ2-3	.	TGTGCCAGCAGTCCCGGGACTAGCTTGTTTCTTAGCACAGATACGCAGTATTTT	CASSPGTSLFLSTDTQYF
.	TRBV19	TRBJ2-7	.	TGTGCCAGTAGTACGTCCAGGGTTGGCCACGAGCAGTACTTC	CASSTSRVGHEQYF